This is a list of T cell receptor beta chains from one sample in a study of T cells in Graves' hyperthyroidism and ophthalmopathy. TCRdb redid the calling of the multiplex PCR reads with MiXCR, one entry per CDR3 protein. The sample contains around 760,000 distinct CDR3 sequences, about 35% of which appear only once. The sample taken for sequencing was blood. These receptors originate from a woman aged 35 to 49 with Graves' hyperthyroidism. CDR3s include the opening cysteine and the closing phenylalanine or tryptophan. The order of the fields is J gene, D gene, clone size, V gene, CDR3 protein, CDR3 DNA. A D gene is named only where the DNA matches it firmly. Clone size is not always given. Where it is, it says once, few, many or a class for expanded clones.

TRBJ1-6 | TRBD1 | few | TRBV7-2 | CASSYDRGSPLHF | TGTGCCAGCAGCTATGACAGGGGTTCACCCCTCCACTTT
TRBJ1-2 | . | . | TRBV7-9 | CASSFGGNYGCTF | TGTGCCAGCAGCTTTGGGGGGAACTATGGCTGCACCTTC
TRBJ1-5 | . | many | TRBV15 | CATSIGRELIQPQHF | TGTGCCACCAGCATCGGCAGGGAGTTGATTCAGCCCCAGCATTTT
TRBJ2-5 | TRBD1 | few | TRBV12-5 | CASGLSKPGQLQETQYF | TGTGCTAGTGGTTTGTCCAAGCCGGGACAGCTCCAAGAGACCCAGTACTTC
TRBJ1-3 | . | few | TRBV4-3 | CASSLTGTFPTIYF | TGCGCCAGCAGCCTTACCGGGACATTTCCGACCATATATTTT
TRBJ2-2 | . | . | TRBV9 | CASSASGQAGELFF | TGTGCCAGCAGCGCCTCTGGGCAGGCCGGGGAGCTGTTTTTT
TRBJ2-7 | . | many | TRBV20-1 | CSAAGEYEQYF | TGCAGTGCTGCAGGGGAGTACGAGCAGTACTTC
TRBJ2-3 | . | few | TRBV7-9 | CASTPSADTQYF | TGTGCCAGCACCCCTTCGGCAGATACGCAGTATTTT
TRBJ2-7 | TRBD2 | . | TRBV6-5 | CASSYSNWLAGTWEQYF | TGTGCCAGCAGTTACTCGAACTGGCTAGCGGGGACTTGGGAGCAGTACTTC
TRBJ2-7 | TRBD2 | . | TRBV5-6 | CASRLDGLAGPF | TGTGCCAGCAGGTTGGACGGACTAGCGGGACCCTTC
TRBJ2-7 | TRBD1 | . | TRBV7-2 | CASSRDRHISYEQYF | TGTGCCAGCAGCCGGGACAGACATATTTCCTACGAGCAGTACTTC
TRBJ1-1 | TRBD1 | . | TRBV6-6 | CASSRGQWNTEAFF | TGTGCCAGCAGTCGGGGACAGTGGAACACTGAAGCTTTCTTT
TRBJ2-3 | TRBD2 | . | TRBV5-4 | CASSQRLAGGTDTQYF | TGTGCCAGCAGCCAACGACTAGCGGGGGGCACAGATACGCAGTATTTT
TRBJ2-5 | . | . | TRBV12-3/TRBV12-4 | CASSLARGVQETQYF | TGTGCCAGCAGTTTAGCTCGGGGAGTACAAGAGACCCAGTACTTC
TRBJ2-6 | . | . | TRBV7-2 | CASSFGGGDGWLHLRF | .
TRBJ1-2 | TRBD1 | many | TRBV6-1 | CASSPGQGSRGYTF | TGTGCCAGCAGCCCCGGACAGGGGTCGCGCGGCTACACCTTC
TRBJ2-7 | . | few | TRBV7-9 | CASSLAGKDEQYF | TGTGCCAGCAGCTTAGCGGGGAAAGACGAGCAGTACTTC
TRBJ2-2 | TRBD1 | few | TRBV27 | CASSQRQGPGELFF | TGTGCCAGCAGTCAACGACAGGGGCCCGGGGAGCTGTTTTTT
TRBJ2-7 | TRBD1 | many | TRBV7-3 | CASSAGTGLEQYF | TGTGCCAGCAGCGCCGGGACAGGGTTGGAGCAGTACTTC
TRBJ2-7 | TRBD1 | few | TRBV7-9 | CASSPRTGDPYEQYF | TGCGCCAGCAGCCCCCGGACAGGGGATCCCTACGAGCAGTACTTC
TRBJ2-1 | . | . | TRBV9 | CASSPRWGSAYNEQFF | TGTGCCAGCAGCCCTCGGTGGGGCAGCGCCTACAATGAGCAGTTCTTC
TRBJ1-1 | . | many | TRBV10-3 | CAISEVLGSGTEAFF | TGTGCCATCAGTGAGGTTCTAGGTTCAGGCACTGAAGCTTTCTTT
TRBJ1-2 | . | few | TRBV6-2/TRBV6-3 | CASSPPKRWQANYGYTF | TGTGCCAGCTCACCACCTAAGCGGTGGCAAGCTAACTATGGCTACACCTTC
TRBJ1-2 | TRBD1 | many | TRBV19 | CASSLRDRGRDYTF | TGTGCCAGTAGTCTCCGGGACAGGGGCCGAGACTACACCTTC
TRBJ1-4 | TRBD1 | many | TRBV5-6 | CASSFRDRDEKLFF | TGTGCCAGCAGCTTCCGGGACAGGGACGAAAAACTGTTTTTT
TRBJ1-4 | . | . | TRBV4-3 | CASGTGANEKLFF | TGCGCCAGCGGGACTGGGGCTAATGAAAAACTGTTTTTT
TRBJ2-1 | TRBD2 | . | TRBV24-1 | CATGRGGDEQFF | TGTGCCACCGGACGCGGGGGGGATGAGCAGTTCTTC
TRBJ1-1 | . | many | TRBV4-1 | CASSQDSWGVTEAFF | TGCGCCAGCAGCCAAGATAGTTGGGGTGTGACTGAAGCTTTCTTT
TRBJ2-5 | TRBD2 | many | TRBV13 | CASTTGLAGGETQYF | TGTGCCAGTACTACAGGACTAGCGGGGGGAGAGACCCAGTACTTC
TRBJ1-3 | . | . | TRBV4-1 | CASSQDRGSRPFAGNTIYF | TGCGCCAGCAGCCAAGACCGGGGCAGCCGCCCTTTCGCTGGAAACACCATATATTTT
TRBJ2-7 | . | . | TRBV4-3 | CASSQTTGTYEQYF | TGCGCCAGCAGCCAAACGACAGGTACCTACGAGCAGTACTTC
TRBJ1-1 | . | . | TRBV13 | CASSLVVAFF | TGTGCCAGCAGCTTAGTTGTGGCTTTCTTT
TRBJ2-7 | TRBD1 | . | TRBV11-2 | CASGGQGAYEQYF | TGTGCCAGCGGCGGACAGGGAGCCTACGAGCAGTACTTC
TRBJ1-5 | . | few | TRBV19 | CASSIGRYQPQHF | TGTGCCAGTAGTATAGGACGCTATCAGCCCCAGCATTTT
TRBJ2-7 | . | . | TRBV5-6 | CASSLEVQNYEQYF | TGTGCCAGCAGCTTGGAGGTACAGAACTACGAGCAGTACTTC
TRBJ2-5 | TRBD2 | many | TRBV12-5 | CASGLVSPSGQETQYF | TGTGCTAGTGGTTTGGTATCTCCTAGCGGGCAAGAGACCCAGTACTTC
TRBJ1-2 | . | . | TRBV28 | CASSLERNGGYTF | TGTGCCAGCAGTTTAGAGAGAAACGGCGGCTACACCTTC
TRBJ2-4 | . | once | TRBV20-1 | CSGRATGDKNIQYF | TGCAGTGGGAGGGCAACAGGGGACAAAAACATTCAGTACTTC
TRBJ1-1 | . | few | TRBV5-6 | CASSLVGRSMNTEAFF | TGTGCCAGCAGCTTGGTTGGACGCAGCATGAACACTGAAGCTTTCTTT
TRBJ2-5 | TRBD1 | many | TRBV20-1 | CSANLGQAKETQYF | TGCAGTGCTAACCTTGGACAGGCAAAGGAGACCCAGTACTTC
TRBJ2-7 | . | many | TRBV7-7 | CARGEYEQYF | TGTGCTAGGGGGGAATACGAGCAGTACTTC
TRBJ2-5 | . | many | TRBV6-5 | CASSYEGTETQYF | TGTGCCAGCAGTTACGAGGGGACGGAGACCCAGTACTTC
TRBJ1-3 | . | . | TRBV24-1 | CATRDPPTSSGNTIYF | TGTGCCACCAGGGACCCCCCGACGAGCTCTGGAAACACCATATATTTT
TRBJ1-1 | . | . | TRBV28 | CASRTVMNTEAFF | TGTGCCAGCAGGACCGTCATGAACACTGAAGCTTTCTTT